The clone carrying this TCR beta chain has at least ten counts. The antigen is unknown. CD8+CD4-CCR7+CD45RA+ cells were sorted as naive CD8 T cells. The data were obtained in a study of molecular identifiers for immune sequencing clone quantification. Broader study findings: With a barcode shared among identical TCR molecules, highly expanded clone sizes could be underestimated.

CDR3 length: 16 amino acids. Losses at the gene ends were 6 bases for V and 5 bases for J; bases not matched to a gene: 12. Per the germline V gene, CDR1 is MNHEY and CDR2 is SVGEGT. The bulk TCR libraries were made with methods described before and with listed TCR primers. Via MiXCR, TCRdb re-called the PCR reads, giving one row per CDR3 protein. The sample has more than 450,000 distinct CDR3 sequences; around 23% are singletons. This chain joins TRBV6-2 or TRBV6-3 and TRBJ1-5; the match to TRBD1 covers 8 bases. This receptor was obtained from a human donor in good health. Some libraries in this study had Jurkat cell RNA spiked in. Material: naive CD8+ T cells from blood, with Jurkat cell RNA spiked in. The sample's subset: FACS-sorted CD8+CD4-CCR7+CD45RA+ naive T cells. The CDR3 DNA reads as TGTGCCAGCAGCAGGACAGGGATATTCGTCGATCAGCCCCAGCATTTT. Encoded protein: CASSRTGIFVDQPQHF.